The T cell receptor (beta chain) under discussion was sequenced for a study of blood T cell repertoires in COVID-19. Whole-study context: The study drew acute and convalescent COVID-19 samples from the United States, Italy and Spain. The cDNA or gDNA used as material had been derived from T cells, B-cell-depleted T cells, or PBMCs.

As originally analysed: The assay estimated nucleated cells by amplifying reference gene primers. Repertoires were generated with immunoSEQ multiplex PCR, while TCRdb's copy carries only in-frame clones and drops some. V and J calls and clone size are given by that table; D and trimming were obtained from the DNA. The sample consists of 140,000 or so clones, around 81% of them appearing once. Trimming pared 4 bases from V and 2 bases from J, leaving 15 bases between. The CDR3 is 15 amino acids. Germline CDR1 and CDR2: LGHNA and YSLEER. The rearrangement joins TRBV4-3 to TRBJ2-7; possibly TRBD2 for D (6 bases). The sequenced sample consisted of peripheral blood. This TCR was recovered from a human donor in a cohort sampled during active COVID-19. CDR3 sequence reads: CASSRGTQGAYEQYF. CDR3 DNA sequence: TGCGCCAGCAGCCGCGGGACTCAGGGCGCCTACGAGCAGTACTTC.